This TCR beta chain was identified during a study of Ad26.COV2.S vaccination and SARS-CoV-2 variants. Across the whole study: Into the muscle, Ad26.COV2.S was dosed once or twice, 56 days apart. Overall study findings and caveats: Spike-specific responses of CD8+ and CD4+ T cells were reported to display substantial breadth after vaccination.

Generated by immunoSEQ multiplex PCR, the TCRdb table keeps only in-frame clones and is missing some. The sample lists 300,000 to 400,000 clones, over 80% occurring once. With regard to this clone: Antigen: not known.

Noted treatment: around 19 received Ad26.COV2.S at low or high dose, single or two shots; 5 received placebo; per-sample allocation not given. It was on day 63 after the first vaccine or placebo injection that samples were taken. Germline CDR1 reads SEHNR; CDR2 reads FQNEAQ (reference sequence). The germline V and J ends were trimmed by 4 bases and 1 base, with 11 bases remaining between them. This CDR3 spans 14 amino acids. This sample comprised peripheral blood, obtained in a trial of Ad26.COV2.S vaccine versus placebo. The source of this sequence is a person between 18 and 59 years old who received the Ad26.COV2.S COVID-19 vaccine or a placebo. J is TRBJ2-7 and V is TRBV7-9; perhaps TRBD2 as D (5 bases). The CDR3 protein is CASSSPTGSYEQYF. CDR3 DNA sequence: TGTGCCAGCAGCTCTCCGACGGGATCCTACGAGCAGTACTTC.